The clone carrying this TCR beta chain was counted between two and nine times. The antigen is undetermined. The CDR3 has 17 residues. Germline assignment: CDR1 LGHDT and CDR2 YNNKEL (reference sequence). Trimming removed 0 bases at V and 2 bases at J, with 15 bases between. The record originates from a study of T cells after yellow fever vaccination. A 5'RACE template-switching step, the method used to make TCR cDNA, added a universal primer site and UMIs. TCRdb processed the 5' RACE reads anew with MiXCR; each CDR3 protein has one entry. The sample yields 300,000 or so distinct CDR3 sequences, 6.8% seen once. Study results and caveats: Faster peaking, at day 5 versus 15, marked a secondary response that was weaker. The study noted that FACS-sorted repertoires could contain abundant clonotypes contaminating from the bulk population. It was a small share of clonotypes that appeared in both CD4 and CD8 compartments.

The chain carries TRBV3-1 and TRBJ2-3, with a tentative D call TRBD2 (6 bases). This clonotype originated in a man aged 18 to 29 who received the YFV17D yellow fever vaccine. The sequences come from PBMCs, collected about 49 days after the first yellow fever vaccination. The CDR3 region is CASSQEEVSGFTDTQYF. CDR3 sequence (DNA): TGTGCCAGCAGCCAAGAGGAAGTTAGCGGATTCACAGATACGCAGTATTTT.